This note documents a single T cell receptor (beta chain) sequence. The data were obtained in a study of blood T cell repertoires in COVID-19. In the original processing: Counts of nucleated cells, estimated from reference gene primer amplification, were obtained. Sequenced by immunoSEQ multiplex PCR; TCRdb stores in-frame clones only, minus some. From that table come the V and J calls and clone size; the DNA was used to work out D and trimming. The sample lists approximately 55,000 clones, around nine tenths occurring once. Germline V gene lookup returns CDR1 LGHNA and CDR2 YNFKEQ. There are 16 residues in the CDR3. V was clipped by 1 base and J by 3 bases; unmatched bases: 9.

This chain uses TRBV4-2 with TRBJ2-7; 7 positions agree with TRBD1. This TCR derives from a man aged 45-65 years with active COVID-19. Sequencing was performed on peripheral blood. CDR3 loop: CASSQVEGQRFYEQYF. The CDR3 DNA reads TGTGCCAGCAGCCAAGTAGAGGGACAGCGATTCTACGAGCAGTACTTC.